This TCR beta chain was sequenced during a study of cytomegalovirus exposure and HLA in healthy donors. PCR involved 60 Vbeta and 13 Jbeta primers. The protocol was immunoSEQ multiplex PCR, while the TCRdb copy is restricted to in-frame clones and leaves out a portion. Its table lists approximately 110,000 clones. V lost 6 bases, J lost 13 bases, and 9 bases stayed unmatched. Germline CDR1 reads GTSNPN; CDR2 reads SVGIG (reference sequence). The CDR3 totals 13 residues. The specimen was PBMCs. The chain uses TRBV30 and TRBJ2-1, with 13 nucleotides matching TRBD2. The TCR was taken from a young man in good health and CMV-seronegative. CDR3 sequence (DNA): TGTGCCTGTACCCCGGGACTAGCGGGGCTTCAGTTCTTC. Protein product: CACTPGLAGLQFF.